This TCR beta chain was recovered during a study of Ad26.COV2.S vaccination and SARS-CoV-2 variants. Across the study: Ad26.COV2.S was injected intramuscularly once or twice, 56 days apart. Points from the study as a whole: The TCR breadth and depth analyses may have produced an underestimate of total T cell responses. Non-spike TCR breadth was similar in vaccine and placebo recipients.

This CDR3 is built from 16 residues. CDR1 is MNHEY, CDR2 SVGAGI, per germline. Trimming left V 0 bases short and J 2 bases short, with 11 bases between. The treatment here: some 19 received Ad26.COV2.S at low or high dose, single or two shots; five or six received placebo; per-sample allocation not given. The samples date from day 63 after the first vaccine or placebo injection. Method: immunoSEQ multiplex PCR; TCRdb's copy keeps in-frame clones and lacks some. Of a few hundred thousand clones in the sample, roughly 87% were seen once. As to this clone: Antigen: not known.

The clonotype comes from a person aged 18 to 65 who received the Ad26.COV2.S COVID-19 vaccine or a placebo. The sample consisted of peripheral blood, taken in a trial of Ad26.COV2.S vaccine versus placebo. The chain is built from TRBV6-5 and TRBJ1-5, with D unclear. The CDR3 region is CASSYSAGAGNQPQHF. As DNA, the CDR3 is TGTGCCAGCAGTTACTCAGCGGGAGCAGGCAATCAGCCCCAGCATTTT.